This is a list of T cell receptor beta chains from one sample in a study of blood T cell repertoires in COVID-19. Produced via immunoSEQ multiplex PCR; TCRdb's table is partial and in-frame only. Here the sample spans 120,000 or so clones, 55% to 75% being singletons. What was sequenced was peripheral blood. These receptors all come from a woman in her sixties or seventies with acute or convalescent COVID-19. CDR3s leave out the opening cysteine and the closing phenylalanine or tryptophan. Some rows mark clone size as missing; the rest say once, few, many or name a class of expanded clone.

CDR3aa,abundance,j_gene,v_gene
ASSHGQGRAF,-,TRBJ1-1,TRBV3-1/TRBV3-2
SVAPQMNTEAF,-,TRBJ1-1,TRBV29-1
AWSVPRTGVGNTEAF,many,TRBJ1-1,TRBV30
ASTPGRGRAENIQY,-,TRBJ2-4,TRBV28
ASSSIGQGPHQPQH,once,TRBJ1-5,TRBV28
ASSLGMAGDEQY,few,TRBJ2-7,TRBV7-9
SVEASGQGRNEKLF,-,TRBJ1-4,TRBV29-1
ASSPTGTSSTDTQY,-,TRBJ2-3,TRBV19
AWRGQGGHQPQH,few,TRBJ1-5,TRBV30
ASHPSREYEQY,once,TRBJ2-7,TRBV28
AITPDRGNSPLH,few,TRBJ1-6,TRBV10-3
ASSLELGRSYEQY,many,TRBJ2-7,TRBV7-2
SVRDSRNSPLH,-,TRBJ1-6,TRBV29-1
ASSPQGGNQPQH,few,TRBJ1-5,TRBV18
AISESKGAPNTGELF,once,TRBJ2-2,TRBV10-3
ASSLEGSSYEQY,-,TRBJ2-7,TRBV11-2
ASSPAPGVGNIQY,-,TRBJ2-4,TRBV4-3
ATSRDQTTGANIQY,-,TRBJ2-4,TRBV15
SASRDSRAYGYT,few,TRBJ1-2,TRBV20-1
ASSYSAGGTGELF,-,TRBJ2-2,TRBV27